The T cell receptor (beta chain) described here comes from a study of cytomegalovirus exposure and HLA in healthy donors (dated by TCRdb to 2017 to 2019). General notes on the study: According to an earlier analysis of 450 to 650 of the donors, roughly 180 million T cells yielded approximately 120 million unique TCR beta sequences and approximately 300 Gb of sequence data. An early release that covered some 640 HLA-typed donors contained about 290 gigabases of sequencing data and tens of millions of unique TCR sequences. The study was designed to test whether signatures of past pathogen exposure could be identified by cataloging public T cell receptors. The study profiled the T cell repertoires of fewer than 850 subjects by immunosequencing and related them to cytomegalovirus serostatus. Class I and class II HLA loci were covered by the typing at four-digit resolution. To decide whether each TCR beta V gene segment behaved as functional or pseudogenic, an earlier analysis of 587 of the donors relied on high-throughput TCR beta sequencing. Alongside the repertoire data, information on donor age, sex, ethnicity and CMV serostatus was compiled. Typing coverage varied by locus: roughly 620-640 donors for A, B, C, DRB1 and DQB1; approximately 500 for DQA1; 606 for DPA1; roughly 450 for DPB1. All discovery cohort repertoires had been generated on a single sequencing platform. A separate validation cohort of roughly 110 different subjects was used in addition to the roughly 670-subject first cohort. Of the roughly 400 genotyped donors, about 80% fell in the genetic ancestry cluster associated with self-reported Caucasian donors. In a later genetic analysis, genome-wide SNP genotypes for 398 of the 666 donors were used, and that subset was treated as a discovery cohort. Among 398 genotyped donors of the cohort, an average of about 240,000 unique TCR beta nucleotide sequences were sequenced per donor, about a sixth of them non-productive. The later analysis used no new phenotypic data to find candidate immune exposures, relying instead on TCR beta sequences and their occurrence across donors. A handful of DR-DQ haplotypes were handled as single units for association and clustering because linkage in the cohort was strong. In a later analysis, previously published TCR beta repertoires from 666 donors were re-analyzed and high-resolution HLA genotyping was added so that TCR occurrence patterns could be studied. To predict cytomegalovirus infection status, the study combined high-throughput TCR immunosequencing, statistical association of individual TCRs with disease status, and machine learning. The study at large found these results: According to a later analysis, parvovirus B19, influenza, CMV and Epstein-Barr virus appeared linked to several top co-occurrence clusters. Most TCR sequences were observed very rarely across donors, whereas some public TCRs were present in many individuals. The classifier was reported to diagnose cytomegalovirus status with high specificity and sensitivity in both the original cohort and the validation cohort. A later analysis found that most CMV-associated TCR beta chains appeared HLA-restricted, with HLA associations seemingly driven largely by CMV exposure. A total of roughly 160 TCR beta chains were listed by the study as associated with cytomegalovirus. In this cohort, only TCR beta chains were sequenced, and detectable features were limited by the absence of alpha or paired-chain data. The 87-base-pair reads could not distinguish some IMGT-functional V segments, including TRBV6-2 and TRBV6-3, so those segments were excluded. The authors suggested that the approach could potentially be extended to other disease states and immunological phenotypes. In a later genetic analysis, a missense DCLRE1C variant was associated with V-gene and J-gene trimming of TCR beta chains, and the association was replicated in an independent cohort. Compared with equally common non-associated chains, HLA-associated TCR beta chains in a later analysis were more clonally expanded and had lower generation probabilities. Correlated functional status among segregating V segments might be attributable to linkage disequilibrium, but an unknown experimental factor could not be ruled out. When HLA alleles, especially DR and DQ, strongly co-occurred, TCR associations were difficult to assign to individual alleles. Because HLA typing was missing for some donors at each locus, association tests included only the typed subset. Compared with the roughly 720-donor mean, donors in an Asian-associated ancestry cluster had fewer N-insertions in productive TCRs, according to a later genetic analysis. Immune exposure information for the cohort was limited to CMV serostatus. A further reported finding was that TCR beta sequences accurately predicted the HLA-A and HLA-B alleles for most subjects in the first cohort. A later analysis associated 15,000 or so TCR beta sequences with specific HLA alleles at a false discovery rate of 0.05. A group of highly shared sequence variants was considered likely to be a technical artifact of the sequencing pipeline. Because counts were too low, about 18 rarely observed V segments, including chromosome 9 orphons, were excluded from the earlier analysis of about 500 of the donors. In an earlier analysis of 587 of the donors, most TCR beta V segments appeared in productive rearrangements about 90% or about 30% of the time, broadly matching IMGT annotations. In vitro tests confirmed that a few of the cytomegalovirus-associated TCR beta chains recognize cytomegalovirus antigens. Presence/absence analyses assumed roughly uniform sequencing depth across donors, an assumption that may not hold. In a later analysis, the rate of TCR association differed among HLA loci, with DRB1 alleles having the most associated TCRs and HLA-C alleles having the fewest.

The CDR3 runs 11 amino acids, cysteine and phenylalanine included. Only CDR3 DNA remains: 33 bases, in frame from the first base. Based on the germline V gene (reference sequence), the CDR1 and CDR2 sequences are WNHNN and SYGVQD. Relative to germline, V is 6 bases shorter and J is 7 bases shorter, with 8 bases between their ends. The cohort comprised around 700 healthy bone marrow donors. All cohort members were sampled while nominally healthy, although unrecorded immune exposures were likely present. The donor was CMV seronegative and belonged to the group of 350 or so seronegative cohort members. Every donor gave a peripheral blood sample, and the peripheral blood mononuclear cells from that sample were used for TCR beta sequencing. Genomic DNA extraction from the blood cell samples was performed with the Qiagen DNeasy Blood Extraction Kit. About this clone: Its antigen remains undetermined. No quality values exist for individual bases; no much larger clone is one base distant.

Library preparation used the immunoSEQ multiplex PCR assay. A mixture of 60 forward primers for TCR Vbeta segments and 13 reverse primers for TCR Jbeta segments was used in the multiplex PCR. A multiplex PCR assay on genomic DNA amplified the CDR3 region of rearranged TCR beta genes. On the Illumina HiSeq System, the amplified TCR beta libraries were sequenced as 87-base-pair reads. As for the authors' bioinformatics: In a later analysis, some 80 million unique TCR beta chains were counted across the approximately 670 repertoires, and approximately 11 million of these chains were shared by at least two donors. Raw reads were error-corrected and collapsed into unique sequences with a nearest-neighbor algorithm that merged closely related sequences to remove PCR and sequencing errors. V, D and J gene segments were assigned by aligning CDR3 sequences to IMGT reference sequences. Each retained sequence needed at least a six-nucleotide match to both a V gene segment and a J gene segment. A rearrangement counted as productive if the CDR3 had no stop codons and remained in frame with V and J, and every other rearrangement counted as non-productive. Following IMGT convention, CDR3 was defined as the stretch from the second conserved V-encoded cysteine to the conserved J-encoded phenylalanine. Sequences without an unambiguous match to a single V gene segment were excluded from the earlier analysis of 500 to 700 of the donors. An earlier analysis of some 500 of the donors classified V segments as functional when productive rearrangements were above 56.7% and as segregating when the standard deviation between donors was above 5%. A statistical classification framework was developed to diagnose cytomegalovirus status using the catalog of TCR beta chain sequences. In a later analysis, TCR nucleotide sequences were compared against IMGT/GENE-DB human TR gene sequences so that V and J genes could be assigned. A later analysis assigned CDR3 sequences and most-parsimonious VDJ recombination scenarios with the TCRdist pipeline. In a later analysis, each TCR beta chain was defined by its CDR3 amino acid sequence together with its V-gene family, and reads lacking a unique V-gene family were excluded. To address suspected cross-contamination and a sequencing artifact, a later analysis removed 592 highly shared, low-generation-probability nucleotide sequences. A later analysis calculated a clonal expansion index for each public chain from normalized within-repertoire ranks of inferred template counts. In a later analysis, generation probabilities were computed with a VDJ recombination model fitted to out-of-frame rearrangements, and the resulting probabilities were checked against IGoR. In a later analysis, TCR-TCR, TCR-HLA and TCR-CMV co-occurrence was scored with hypergeometric tests, and a repertoire-size bias correction was applied to TCR pairs. False discovery rates were estimated in a later analysis by permuting HLA or CMV assignments 20 times. In a later analysis, co-occurring TCRs were grouped using DBSCAN, and TCRdist sequence similarity was added for clustering within HLA-allele-positive subsets. Repertoires with fewer than 30,000 or more than 120,000 public chains were left out of co-occurrence clustering, as were several repertoires with anomalous nucleotide sharing. In TCRdb, the immuneACCESS table is reduced to in-frame sequences with V and J assigned. These tables do not hold every clone; where another copy was compared, an unresolved V gene accounts for under half, and the others remain unexplained. The V and J calls and clone size come from that table; D and trimming were worked out from the DNA. The sample yields around 190,000 clones; 79% were counted once. Of the sample, under 0.9% falls within the top ten clones.

Sequences were obtained from PBMCs. The sequence was collected from a woman aged 40-49 years in good health and CMV-seronegative. The rearrangement combines TRBV10-1 with TRBJ2-3; TRBD2 is a weak D gene call, 6 bases matching. The CDR3 sequence is CASSGGNTQYF. The DNA is as follows: TGCGCCAGCAGCGGGGGAAATACGCAGTATTTT.